Below, 5 T cell receptor beta chains from the same sample are listed, as sequenced in a study of shared clonotypes between healthy human individuals. Sequencing used immunoSEQ multiplex PCR; TCRdb keeps in-frame clones, though not all of them. The sample yields approximately 2.5 million clones, 85% to 95% seen once. What was sequenced was naive CD4+ T cells sorted from blood. The sample's subset: CD45RA+ positively selected. All receptors derive from a man aged 18 to 29 in good health.

This clone is a singleton in its sample. This sequence joins TRBV7-6 and TRBJ2-1; tentative D call: TRBD2 (5 bases). This CDR3 contains 15 residues. Trimming stripped 5 bases from V and 6 bases from J, with 17 bases between. Germline CDR1 is SGHVS and CDR2 is FNYEAQ. The DNA of the CDR3 is TGTGCCAGCAGCCCTACCGGGGATAGCCTCAATGAGCAGTTCTTC. It is translated as CASSPTGDSLNEQFF.

Comment on this clone: Other DNA sequences in the same sample also yield this CDR3. The gene calls are TRBV18 and TRBJ1-2; D call uncertain. V lost 1 base and J lost 4, with 7 bases in between. The CDR3 length is 13 residues. Germline CDR1 reads KGHSH; CDR2 reads LQKENI. CDR3 sequence (DNA): TGTGCCAGCTCACCACAGGGCGGCTATGGCTACACCTTC. Translation: CASSPQGGYGYTF.

The chain employs TRBV19 and TRBJ2-1; the D gene could be TRBD1 or TRBD2 (7 bases each). Germline values: CDR1 LNHDA, CDR2 SQIVND (reference sequence). Trimming took 7 bases from V and 9 from J, leaving 22 bases between them. The CDR3 is 15 residues long. Here the CDR3 DNA reads TGTGCCAGTACGAGCGGGACAGCCGCTAGCGCTGAGCAGTTCTTC. Its translation is CASTSGTAASAEQFF.

The chain carries TRBV19 and TRBJ1-2, with TRBD1 matching over 9 bases. CDR1 is LNHDA and CDR2 is SQIVND in the germline V gene (reference sequence). J gave up 4 bases and V 5 bases, and 5 bases lay outside the gene matches. The CDR3 has 14 amino acids. CDR3 loop: CASSPGQGLYGYTF. The CDR3 DNA reads as TGTGCCAGTAGTCCGGGACAGGGCCTCTATGGCTACACCTTC.

The CDR3 is CASSPTGTGGAQYF. For the CDR3, the DNA is TGTGCCAGCAGCCCCACCGGGACAGGGGGGGCCCAGTACTTC. The chain recombines TRBV6-5 with TRBJ2-5; 11 bases match TRBD1. Germline trimming cut 6 bases from V and 9 bases from J; bases unmatched to any gene: 9. Germline V CDR1 and CDR2: MNHEY, SVGAGI. The CDR3 loop spans 14 amino acids.